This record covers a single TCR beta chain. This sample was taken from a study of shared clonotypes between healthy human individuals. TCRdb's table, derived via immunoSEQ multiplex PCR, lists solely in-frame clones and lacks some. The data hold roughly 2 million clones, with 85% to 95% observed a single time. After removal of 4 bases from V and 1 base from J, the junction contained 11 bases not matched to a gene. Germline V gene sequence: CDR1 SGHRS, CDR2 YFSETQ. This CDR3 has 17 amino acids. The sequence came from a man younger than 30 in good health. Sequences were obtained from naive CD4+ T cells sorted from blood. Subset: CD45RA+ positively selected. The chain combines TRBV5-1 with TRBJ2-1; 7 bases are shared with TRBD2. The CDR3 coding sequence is TGCGCCAGCAGCCCCTCCCCGGGAGGAGGGTCCTACAATGAGCAGTTCTTC. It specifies CASSPSPGGGSYNEQFF.